This is a list of T cell receptor beta chains from one sample in a study of OX40 agonist ivuxolimab in advanced cancers. Assay used: immunoSEQ multiplex PCR; TCRdb lists only in-frame clones, some missing. This sample carries 75,000 to 100,000 clones, more than 85% of them seen once, and the ten largest clones take about 0.31%. Sequences were derived from CD4+ or CD8+ T cells sorted from blood, sampled in a trial of the OX40 agonist ivuxolimab. Receptor source: an adult with an advanced solid tumor such as melanoma, head and neck, liver or kidney cancer. Each CDR3 is given with its conserved first and last residue. The D gene is left open where the match is weak. Clone size, where shown, is once, few, many, or a class for clones that have expanded.

j_call d_call clone_size v_call cdr3_aa cdr3_nt
TRBJ2-4 NA NA TRBV2 CASSETYSVGNF TGTGCCAGCAGTGAAACGTACAGCGTAGGGAACTTC
TRBJ2-5 TRBD2 NA TRBV5-4 CASSFVLAGGWGETQYF TGTGCCAGCAGCTTCGTACTAGCGGGAGGCTGGGGAGAGACCCAGTACTTC
TRBJ2-3 NA NA TRBV6-5 CASTPFPGPNTQYF TGTGCCAGCACCCCCTTTCCGGGTCCCAATACGCAGTATTTT
TRBJ2-7 TRBD2 NA TRBV27 CASSPGLAGEQYF TGTGCCAGCAGTCCGGGACTAGCGGGGGAGCAGTACTTC
TRBJ1-4 NA NA TRBV7-9 CASSDSKRNEKLFF TGTGCCAGCAGCGACAGCAAACGCAATGAAAAACTGTTTTTT
TRBJ2-1 NA NA TRBV9 CASSVSEGPYNEQFF TGTGCCAGCAGCGTTTCGGAGGGTCCCTACAATGAGCAGTTCTTC
TRBJ1-1 NA NA TRBV14 CASSQDLPTEAFF TGTGCCAGCAGCCAAGATCTCCCCACTGAAGCTTTCTTT
TRBJ1-2 NA once TRBV6-5 CASSYSFHNYGYTF TGTGCCAGCAGTTACTCGTTTCATAACTATGGCTACACCTTC
TRBJ2-1 NA few TRBV7-2 CASSLSNSGAASYNEQFF TGTGCCAGCAGCTTATCGAACTCAGGGGCCGCCTCCTACAATGAGCAGTTCTTC
TRBJ1-3 TRBD1 NA TRBV11-2 CASSFGQGLGPSGNTIYF TGTGCCAGCAGCTTTGGACAGGGATTAGGTCCTTCTGGAAACACCATATATTTT
TRBJ1-2 TRBD1 NA TRBV29-1 CSVVWTGKIYGYTF TGCAGCGTCGTCTGGACAGGGAAGATATATGGCTACACCTTC
TRBJ2-7 TRBD1 NA TRBV27 CASRADRAPSYEQYF TGTGCCAGCAGAGCCGACAGGGCCCCCTCCTACGAGCAGTACTTC
TRBJ2-1 TRBD2 NA TRBV5-8 CASSLETSGRSNEQFF TGTGCCAGCAGCTTGGAGACTAGCGGGAGGTCCAATGAGCAGTTCTTC
TRBJ2-2 TRBD1 NA TRBV7-2 CASSFTRDRVQLGELFF TGTGCCAGCAGCTTTACGAGGGACAGGGTTCAACTCGGGGAGCTGTTTTTT
TRBJ1-1 NA NA TRBV7-2 CASSFMTVNTEAFF TGTGCCAGCAGCTTTATGACGGTGAACACTGAAGCTTTCTTT
TRBJ2-1 TRBD2 NA TRBV5-1 CASSLTSGAYNEQFF TGCGCCAGCAGCCTCACTAGCGGAGCCTACAATGAGCAGTTCTTC
TRBJ1-1 NA NA TRBV5-1 CASSLGGPQRTEAFF TGCGCCAGCAGCTTGGGGGGACCTCAGAGGACTGAAGCTTTCTTT
TRBJ2-7 TRBD2 NA TRBV10-2 CASRGTYSGIISYEQYF TGCGCCAGCAGAGGGACGTATAGCGGGATAATCTCCTACGAGCAGTACTTC
TRBJ2-7 NA NA TRBV19 CASSIQSPGTYEQYF TGTGCCAGTAGTATCCAGTCCCCAGGGACCTACGAGCAGTACTTC
TRBJ2-5 TRBD1 NA TRBV15 CATSRATGTGETQYF TGTGCCACCAGCAGAGCTACCGGGACAGGAGAGACCCAGTACTTC
TRBJ2-1 TRBD2 NA TRBV5-1 CASSLGASGRANEQFF TGCGCCAGCAGCTTGGGGGCTAGCGGGAGGGCGAATGAGCAGTTCTTC
TRBJ2-1 NA NA TRBV10-2 CASSESRAKQFF TGCGCCAGCAGTGAGTCGAGGGCCAAGCAGTTCTTC
TRBJ2-7 NA once TRBV11-2 CASSPPGVIEQYF TGTGCCAGCAGCCCCCCCGGGGTCATCGAGCAGTACTTC
TRBJ2-5 NA NA TRBV4-1 CASSQNALGRETQYF TGCGCCAGCAGCCAAAATGCTTTGGGTAGGGAGACCCAGTACTTC
TRBJ2-2 NA NA TRBV7-9 CASSSAERSGELFF TGTGCCAGCAGCTCCGCTGAGCGGTCGGGGGAGCTGTTTTTT
TRBJ1-5 NA NA TRBV28 CASRPTGGNQPQHF TGTGCCAGCAGGCCTACAGGTGGGAATCAGCCCCAGCATTTT
TRBJ2-7 NA NA TRBV6-5 CASSYSRWTPYEQYF TGTGCCAGCAGTTACTCGAGGTGGACACCCTACGAGCAGTACTTC
TRBJ2-1 TRBD1 NA TRBV4-3 CASSQSHRRGHNEQFF TGCGCCAGCAGCCAGTCACACCGCAGGGGGCACAATGAGCAGTTCTTC
TRBJ2-3 TRBD1 NA TRBV5-4 CASSLGQGADTQYF TGTGCCAGCAGCTTGGGACAGGGGGCGGATACGCAGTATTTT
TRBJ2-7 NA once TRBV27 CASSPWTAAYEQYF TGTGCCAGCAGTCCTTGGACAGCCGCCTACGAGCAGTACTTC
TRBJ2-3 NA NA TRBV6-1 CATTPMLALTDTQYF TGTGCCACCACGCCAATGCTAGCGTTGACAGATACGCAGTATTTT
TRBJ2-7 TRBD1 NA TRBV11-2 CASSPGTGGSEQYF TGTGCCAGCTCGCCGGGGACAGGGGGGTCCGAGCAGTACTTC
TRBJ2-3 TRBD1 NA TRBV7-2 CASSLRTGLSTDTQYF TGTGCCAGCAGCTTAAGGACAGGCCTCAGCACAGATACGCAGTATTTT